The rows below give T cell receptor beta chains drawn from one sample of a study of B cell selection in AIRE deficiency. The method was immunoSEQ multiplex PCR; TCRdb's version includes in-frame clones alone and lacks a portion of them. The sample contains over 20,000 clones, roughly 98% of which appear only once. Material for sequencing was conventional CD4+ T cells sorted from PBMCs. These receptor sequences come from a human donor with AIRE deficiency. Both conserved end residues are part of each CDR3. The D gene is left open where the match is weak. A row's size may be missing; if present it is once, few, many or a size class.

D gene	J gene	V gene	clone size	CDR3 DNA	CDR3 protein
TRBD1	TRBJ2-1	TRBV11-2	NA	TGTGCCAGCAGCTTAGAGGGGACAGGGGGACCCAGTTTCTTC	CASSLEGTGGPSFF
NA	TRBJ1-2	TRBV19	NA	TGTGCCAGTAGTATGACCACAGGGATCGGCTACACCTTC	CASSMTTGIGYTF
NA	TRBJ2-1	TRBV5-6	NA	TGTGCCAGCAGCTTGTTAGCTGGAATGTACAATGAGCAGTTCTTC	CASSLLAGMYNEQFF
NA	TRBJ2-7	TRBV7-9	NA	TGTGCCAGCAGCTTAGGACCGGGGGCCCTCGAGCAGTACTTC	CASSLGPGALEQYF
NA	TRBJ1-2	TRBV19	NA	TGTGCCAGTGCGCTTAGGGGAGGCTATGGCTACACCTTC	CASALRGGYGYTF
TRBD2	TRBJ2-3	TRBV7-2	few	TGTGCCAGCAGCTTGAGCGGGAGCCCAGATACGCAGTATTTT	CASSLSGSPDTQYF
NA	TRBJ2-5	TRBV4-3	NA	TGCGCCAGCAGCCAAGGGATAAACCAAGAGACCCAGTACTTC	CASSQGINQETQYF
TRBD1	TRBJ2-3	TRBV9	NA	TGTGCCAGCAGCGTCGAACCCGGGACAGGGTCCACAGATACGCAGTATTTT	CASSVEPGTGSTDTQYF
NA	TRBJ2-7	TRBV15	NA	TGTGCCACCAGCAGAGAGACCTGGCGGGAGCAGTACTTC	CATSRETWREQYF
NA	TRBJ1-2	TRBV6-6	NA	TGTGCCAGCAGTGGACTGTATGGCTACACCTTC	CASSGLYGYTF
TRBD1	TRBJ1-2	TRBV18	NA	TGTGCCAGCTCACCGAGCCCGACAGGGGGCTATGGCTACACCTTC	CASSPSPTGGYGYTF
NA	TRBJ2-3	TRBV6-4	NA	TGTGCCAGCAGTGACTCCTTGTTGGGCTCTAGCACAGATACGCAGTATTTT	CASSDSLLGSSTDTQYF
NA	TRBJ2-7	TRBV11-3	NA	TGTGCCAGCAGCTTAGTAGGCGGGTCCTACGAGCAGTACTTC	CASSLVGGSYEQYF
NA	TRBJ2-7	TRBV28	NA	TGTGCCAGCAGTTTACTACTTGCGTCATCCTACGAGCAGTACTTC	CASSLLLASSYEQYF
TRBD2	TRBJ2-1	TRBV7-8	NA	TGTGCCAGCAGTCTAGTCCAGGCCAGCGGGAGGGTTGATGAGCAGTTCTTC	CASSLVQASGRVDEQFF
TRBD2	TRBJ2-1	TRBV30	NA	TGTGCCTGCGCGGGAGGCCTTTACAATGAGCAGTTCTTC	CACAGGLYNEQFF
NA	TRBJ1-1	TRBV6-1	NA	TGTGCCAGCAGTGAAATCGGGATACACACTGAAGCTTTCTTT	CASSEIGIHTEAFF
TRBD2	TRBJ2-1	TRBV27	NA	TGTGCCAGCAGTTCCCTGGGACTAGCGGGGGGAAATGAGCAGTTCTTC	CASSSLGLAGGNEQFF
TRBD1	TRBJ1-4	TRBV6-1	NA	TGTGCCAGCAGTGAGAACCAGGGGGCGGGTGAAAAACTGTTTTTT	CASSENQGAGEKLFF
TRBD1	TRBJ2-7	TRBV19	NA	TGTGCCAGTAGCAGAGGGACAGCCGATCGGGGCTACGAGCAGTACTTC	CASSRGTADRGYEQYF
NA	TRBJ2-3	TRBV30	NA	TGTGCCTGGAGTAAGGGTCTAGCCGGCGCAGATACGCAGTATTTT	CAWSKGLAGADTQYF
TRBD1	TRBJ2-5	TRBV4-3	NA	TGCGCCAGCAGCCAAGGGACAGGAGAGACCCAGTACTTC	CASSQGTGETQYF
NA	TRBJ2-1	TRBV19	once	TGTGCCAGTACCCGGACAGCTACTACCTCCTACAATGAGCAGTTCTTC	CASTRTATTSYNEQFF
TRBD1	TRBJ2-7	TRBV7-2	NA	TGTGCCAGCAGCCCCAGGACAGGGGTCTACGAGCAGTACTTC	CASSPRTGVYEQYF
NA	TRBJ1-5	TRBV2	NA	TGTGCCAGCAGGGGGGGAAATCAGCCCCAGCATTTT	CASRGGNQPQHF
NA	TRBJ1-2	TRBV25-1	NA	TGTGCCAGCAGCATTCCAGAGGCCCCCTATGGCTACACCTTC	CASSIPEAPYGYTF
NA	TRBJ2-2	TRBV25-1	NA	TGTGCCAGCAGTGAAGGGCAAGAGCTGTTTTTT	CASSEGQELFF
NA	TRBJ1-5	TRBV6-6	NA	TGTGCCAGCAGTTACTCGGCCACAGCAAATCAGCCCCAGCATTTT	CASSYSATANQPQHF
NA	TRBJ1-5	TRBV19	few	TGTGCCTCCGGACTTCCTGTTTCCAATCAGCCCCAGCATTTT	CASGLPVSNQPQHF
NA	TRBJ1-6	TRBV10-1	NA	TGCGCCAGCAGAGAGTCGTGGAATTCACCCCTCCACTTT	CASRESWNSPLHF
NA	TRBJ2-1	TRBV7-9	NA	TGTGCCAGCAGCTTTAAGTTTGAGCCCTCCGACAATGAGCAGTTCTTC	CASSFKFEPSDNEQFF
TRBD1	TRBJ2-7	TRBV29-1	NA	TGCAGCGTACGACAGGGGGCAGGAAACGAGCAGTACTTC	CSVRQGAGNEQYF
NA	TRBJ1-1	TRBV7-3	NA	TGTGCCAGCAGCTTAATGGCCAAGAACACTGAAGCTTTCTTT	CASSLMAKNTEAFF
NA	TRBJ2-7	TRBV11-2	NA	TGTGCCAGCAGGGGATTGACAGGAGTAACCTACGAGCAGTACTTC	CASRGLTGVTYEQYF
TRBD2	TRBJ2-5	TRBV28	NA	TGTGCCAGCAGCCGCCGACTAGCGGCGCTAAAAGAGACCCAGTACTTC	CASSRRLAALKETQYF
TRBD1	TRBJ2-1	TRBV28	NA	TGTGCCAGCAGTGGGACAGGGAAGAGGAATGAGCAGTTCTTC	CASSGTGKRNEQFF
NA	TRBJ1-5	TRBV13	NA	TGTGCCAGCAGCTTTGGGGACCAGCCCCAGCATTTT	CASSFGDQPQHF
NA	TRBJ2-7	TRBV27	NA	TGTGCCAGCAGGTCGACAGGATACTCCTACGAGCAGTACTTC	CASRSTGYSYEQYF
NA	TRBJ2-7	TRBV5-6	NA	TGTGCCAGCAGCGGGATCAGAGAGGGGTATCAGGCCTACGAGCAGTACTTC	CASSGIREGYQAYEQYF
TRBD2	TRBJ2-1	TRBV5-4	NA	TGTGCCAGCAGCTTGAGGACTAGCGGCTTCAATGAGCAGTTCTTC	CASSLRTSGFNEQFF
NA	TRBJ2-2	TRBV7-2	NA	TGTGCCAGCAGCCCCAACGCGGGTGCCGGGGAGCTGTTTTTT	CASSPNAGAGELFF
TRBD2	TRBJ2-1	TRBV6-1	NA	TGTGCCAGCAGAGGCGGGAGCTTCTCCTACAATGAGCAGTTCTTC	CASRGGSFSYNEQFF
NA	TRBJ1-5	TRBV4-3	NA	TGCGCCAGCAGCCAAGGACCGCTTGGGGGACAGCCCCAGCATTTT	CASSQGPLGGQPQHF
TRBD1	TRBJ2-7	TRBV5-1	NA	TGCGCCAGCAGCTTTCACGACCGGGACAGCTCCTACGAGCAGTACTTC	CASSFHDRDSSYEQYF
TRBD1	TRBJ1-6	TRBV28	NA	TGTGCCAGCTCCCTGGGACAGGTCTCTTCACCCCTCCACTTT	CASSLGQVSSPLHF
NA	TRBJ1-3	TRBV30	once	TGTGCCTGGAGCCTCTCTGGAAACACCATATATTTT	CAWSLSGNTIYF
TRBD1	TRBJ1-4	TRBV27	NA	TGTGCCAGCAGTCAAACGGACAGGACAAGGCCTAATGAAAAACTGTTTTTT	CASSQTDRTRPNEKLFF
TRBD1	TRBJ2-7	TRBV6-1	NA	TGTGCCAGCAGCGATATCTCGACAGGGGCCTACGAGCAGTACTTC	CASSDISTGAYEQYF
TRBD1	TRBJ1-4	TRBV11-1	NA	TGTGCCAGCAGCCCCCGTGCATGGACAGGGGGTGAAAAACTGTTTTTT	CASSPRAWTGGEKLFF
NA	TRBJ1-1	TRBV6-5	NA	TGTGCCAGCAGTTATTCCCCCATGAACACTGAAGCTTTCTTT	CASSYSPMNTEAFF
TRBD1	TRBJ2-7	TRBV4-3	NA	TGCGCCAGCAGCCAAGAACGACAGGGCTCCTACGAGCAGTACTTC	CASSQERQGSYEQYF
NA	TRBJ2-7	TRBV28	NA	TGTGCCAGCAGGCCACGTTGGGCCAGCGGAAATAAAAACGGATACGAGCAGTACTTC	CASRPRWASGNKNGYEQYF